These T cell receptor beta chains were read from a single sample in a study of T cell responses to AZD1222 COVID-19 vaccine. The protocol was immunoSEQ multiplex PCR, while the TCRdb copy is restricted to in-frame clones and leaves out a portion. This sample has about 94,000 clones, with less than 85% found just once. This material consisted of peripheral blood, taken 28 days after the second AZD1222 dose. The receptors were gathered from an adult who received the AZD1222 COVID-19 vaccine. CDR3s include the opening cysteine and the closing phenylalanine or tryptophan. The order of the fields is D gene, V gene, CDR3 length, J gene, clone size, CDR3 DNA, CDR3 protein. A D gene is named only where the DNA matches it firmly. A clone size is listed for some rows: how often the clone was seen (once, few, many), or a class if it is expanded.

>TRBD1|TRBV29-1|13|TRBJ2-2|NA
TGCAGCGCATCACAGGGGGCGGACGGGGAGCTGTTTTTT
CSASQGADGELFF
>NA|TRBV6-1|18|TRBJ1-2|NA
TGTGCCAGCAGTGAACTGGGGTGGGCCCCCGAGGGAGGATATGGCTACACCTTC
CASSELGWAPEGGYGYTF
>NA|TRBV4-3|15|TRBJ2-3|NA
TGCGCCAGCAGCCAAGGGGCGTGGGGGCCAGATACGCAGTATTTT
CASSQGAWGPDTQYF
>NA|TRBV27|16|TRBJ2-3|once
TGTGCCAGCAGTTTGGACAGACCAGGCCGAGGAGATACGCAGTATTTT
CASSLDRPGRGDTQYF
>NA|TRBV7-2|15|TRBJ2-7|NA
TGTGCCAGCAGCTTAGAGGCCGCTACTTGGGGGGAGCAGTACTTC
CASSLEAATWGEQYF
>TRBD1|TRBV10-1|14|TRBJ2-2|NA
TGCGCCAGCAGCCCCGGGACAGAGGGGGGGGAGCTGTTTTTT
CASSPGTEGGELFF
>NA|TRBV14|17|TRBJ2-4|once
TGTGCCAGCAGCCACCCTCCGGGATGGAAAGGCAAAAACATTCAGTACTTC
CASSHPPGWKGKNIQYF
>TRBD1|TRBV24-1|17|TRBJ2-7|NA
TGTGCCACCAGTGATGGGGACAGGTACTCGATCTCCTACGAGCAGTACTTC
CATSDGDRYSISYEQYF
>NA|TRBV6-1|14|TRBJ1-5|NA
TGTGCCAGCAGTGAAGGGGCTACGAATCAGCCCCAGCATTTT
CASSEGATNQPQHF
>NA|TRBV5-1|12|TRBJ1-2|once
TGCGCCAGCAGCCAGCAGGGTGAGAGCTACACCTTC
CASSQQGESYTF
>TRBD2|TRBV9|18|TRBJ2-1|NA
TGTGCCAGCAGCGTAGGCTTGGCGGGGGGCATGATTAACAATGAGCAGTTCTTC
CASSVGLAGGMINNEQFF